This T cell receptor (beta chain) came from a study of shared clonotypes between healthy human individuals. Donors had no recently reported acute infections or vaccinations and were HIV-negative. Template for every sorted-subset replicate PCR totaled approximately 0.2 ug DNA, some 30,000 T cell genomes. Assay: immunoSEQ multiplex PCR; the TCRdb copy retains only in-frame clones and omits some. The table records a few million clones, 85% to 95% of them present only once. The germline CDR1 and CDR2 sequences are SQVTM and ANQGSEA. This CDR3 is 15 amino acids long. V was shortened by 0 bases and J by 11 bases, with 22 bases between the two germline ends.

V gene TRBV29-1 combines with J gene TRBJ2-5, with a tentative D call TRBD2 (5 bases). The sequence came from a man younger than 30 in good health. Some clones in this sample may be carry-over from other donors' samples. Specimen: naive CD4+ T cells from PBMCs. The subset is: CD45RA+ positively selected. The CDR3 spells CSVEDLLGRTGEQYF. The CDR3 DNA reads as TGCAGCGTTGAAGATCTGTTGGGCAGGACCGGGGAGCAGTACTTC.